The TCR beta chain described here comes from a study of shared clonotypes between healthy human individuals. Study results and limitations: Among donors, clonotype sharing was expected to be affected by sequencing depth. Represented genetic and exposure-history diversity was restricted by having few donors.

A note on this clone: No antigen is known for it.

On ten immunoSEQ deep assay plates, unsorted PBMC DNA was sequenced. As processed by the authors: ImmunoSEQ output lacked quality scores and full-length reads, limiting matched filtering. The repertoire was sequenced with immunoSEQ multiplex PCR; TCRdb's copy has only in-frame clones and lacks some. V and J calls and clone size are those listed in that table; D and trimming were worked out from the DNA. The sample has hundreds of thousands of clones; roughly 79% are singletons. This CDR3 is built from 16 residues. The germline V gene has CDR1 SNHLY and CDR2 FYNNEI. Trimming pared 4 bases from V and 3 bases from J, leaving 16 bases between.

This TCR was sampled from a woman in her thirties or forties in good health. Some clones in this sample may be carry-over from other donors' samples. The gene calls are TRBV2 and TRBJ2-1; the D gene is possibly TRBD2 (6 bases). Input material: PBMCs. The CDR3: CASSVNGLAIYNEQFF. The CDR3, as DNA: TGTGCCAGCAGTGTTAATGGGCTAGCGATCTACAATGAGCAGTTCTTC.